Detailed here is one T cell receptor (beta chain). Its antigen is unknown. Some clones are missing from TCRdb's copy, which holds only in-frame ones; the method was immunoSEQ multiplex PCR. Of 110,000 or so clones detected, almost 90% appear once; the ten largest clones hold approximately 2.7%. This entry comes from a study of glioma-infiltrating T cells after dendritic cell vaccination. Specified time point: after dendritic cell vaccination, including at tumor progression/relapse. Whole-study findings and limits: No direct clonality-survival link was found; a diverse polyclonal response may matter.

This TCR was recovered from a human donor with glioblastoma. Here the sequenced sample was blood, taken after dendritic cell vaccination.

The CDR3 loop reads CARMGQGNGYTF. The CDR3 coding sequence is TGTGCCCGAATGGGACAGGGTAATGGCTACACCTTC. The genes are TRBV30 and TRBJ1-2, with 9 bases that match TRBD1. Germline V gene lookup returns CDR1 GTSNPN and CDR2 SVGIG (reference sequence). This CDR3 comprises 12 residues. With V trimmed by 8 bases and J by 6 bases, 7 bases remained unmatched.